This TCR beta chain was retrieved from a study of blood T cell repertoires in COVID-19. Across the study: Samples taken during acute and convalescent COVID-19 were collected in the United States, Italy and Spain.

Only in-frame clones appear in the TCRdb table, and some are missing; sequencing was by immunoSEQ multiplex PCR. Found here are more than 400,000 clones, approximately 83% of them singletons; the top ten hold more than 3%. Germline V gives CDR1 MNHEY, CDR2 SMNVEV (reference sequence). This CDR3 is 15 amino acids long. The V segment lost 5 bases and the J segment 4 bases; nucleotides outside the gene matches: 6. This sequence joins TRBV27 and TRBJ1-1, with TRBD1 matching over 11 bases. This receptor was taken from a human donor in a cohort sampled during active COVID-19. Material for sequencing was peripheral blood. DNA for the CDR3: TGTGCCAGCAGTGTGGGACAGGGGGTGGTCACTGAAGCTTTCTTT. This codes for CASSVGQGVVTEAFF.